This T cell receptor (beta chain) was found in a study of OX40 agonist ivuxolimab in advanced cancers. CDR3 length: 21 residues. Germline CDR1 reads LNHDA; CDR2 reads SQIVND (reference sequence). V shed 5 bases and J 7 bases; nucleotides not matched to a gene: 22. Remarks on this clone: Antigen unknown.

General study findings and limits: Expanded clones tended on average to be more numerous among CD8+ T cells than CD4+.

This table comes from immunoSEQ multiplex PCR, and its TCRdb copy is limited to in-frame clones, with some not included. The table lists 95,000 to 100,000 clones, about 79% of them singletons. The chain links TRBV19 to TRBJ2-1; 14 nucleotides match TRBD2. This receptor was obtained from an adult with an advanced solid tumor such as melanoma, head and neck, liver or kidney cancer. Specimen: CD4+ or CD8+ T cells sorted from blood, collected in a trial of the OX40 agonist ivuxolimab. The CDR3 DNA is TGTGCCAGTAGTCTCCTCGCAGGGGGACTAGCGGGGGCCCTAAGGGGGAATGAGCAGTTCTTC. Encoded protein: CASSLLAGGLAGALRGNEQFF.